This T cell receptor (beta chain) comes out of a study of shared clonotypes between healthy human individuals. For unsorted PBMC, 300 ng DNA per replicate equaled 32,000 or so T cell genomes. Libraries were prepared by immunoSEQ multiplex PCR; TCRdb keeps only in-frame clonotypes and omits some of them. The data contain about 490,000 clones, over 70% of them singletons. Remarks on this clone: One end of the junction does not line up with germline, which may come from a read error.

The CDR3 sequence is 16 residues long. CDR1 is SGHTA and CDR2 is FQGNSA in the germline V gene. The chain employs TRBV7-2 and TRBJ2-7; D is perhaps TRBD2 (6 bases). The sample was PBMCs. The sequence came from a woman aged 40 to 55 in good health. Some clones in this sample may be carry-over from other donors' samples. The CDR3 DNA sequence: TGTGCCAGCAGCTTAGCCGGACGGGAGTCCTCCCACGAGCAGTACTTC. This gives the protein CASSLAGRESSHEQYF. The full variable domain, completed using reference TRBV7-2 and TRBJ2-7, is GAGVSQSPSNKVTEKGKDVELRCDPISGHTALYWYRQSLGQGLEFLIYFQGNSAPDKSGLPSDRFSAERTGGSVSTLTIQRTQQEDSAVYLCASSLAGRESSHEQYFGPGTRLTVT.